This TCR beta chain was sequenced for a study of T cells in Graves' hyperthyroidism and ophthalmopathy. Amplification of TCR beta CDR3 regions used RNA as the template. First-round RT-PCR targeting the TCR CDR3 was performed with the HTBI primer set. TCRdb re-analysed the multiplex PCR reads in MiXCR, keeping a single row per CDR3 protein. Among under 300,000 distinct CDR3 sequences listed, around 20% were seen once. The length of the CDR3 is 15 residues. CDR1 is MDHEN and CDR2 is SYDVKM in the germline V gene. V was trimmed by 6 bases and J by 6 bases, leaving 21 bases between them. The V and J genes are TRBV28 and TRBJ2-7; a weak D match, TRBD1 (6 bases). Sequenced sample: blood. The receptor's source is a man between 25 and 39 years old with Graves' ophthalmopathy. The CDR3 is CASSQPWAGVSEQYF. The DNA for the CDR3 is TGTGCCAGCAGCCAGCCTTGGGCAGGGGTCTCCGAGCAGTACTTC.